This TCR beta chain was recorded in a study of blood T cell repertoires in COVID-19. This CDR3 is 15 amino acids long. Per germline, CDR1 SGHVS and CDR2 FNYEAQ. Trimming took 1 base from V and 5 from J, leaving 14 bases between them. This table comes from immunoSEQ multiplex PCR, and its TCRdb copy is limited to in-frame clones, with some not included. The table lists approximately 100,000 clones, 85% to 90% of them singletons. The chain employs TRBV7-6 and TRBJ1-1, with D possibly being TRBD1 (6 bases). The specimen sequenced was peripheral blood. This clonotype was sampled from a man aged 50 to 60 with acute or convalescent COVID-19. The CDR3 sequence is CASSLGLGARTEAFF. The DNA of the CDR3 is TGTGCCAGCAGCTTAGGGTTGGGGGCTCGGACTGAAGCTTTCTTT.